Described below is a single T cell receptor beta chain sequence and its context. Its antigen is unknown. All CD3G-deficient patients showed autoimmunity, more severe in two. Patients, 2 to 39 years old, had expanded memory T-cell proportions. There are 13 residues in the CDR3. Germline loops: CDR1 SGHRS, CDR2 YFSETQ. V lost 2 bases, J lost 5 bases, and 10 bases lay in between. This sample is part of a study of regulatory T cells. The PCR used 52 TRBV and 13 TRBJ primers. Sequencing was performed with immunoSEQ multiplex PCR; in TCRdb, only in-frame clones are kept and a portion is missing. The sample comprises tens of thousands of clones, approximately 93% of which are singletons, and 3.5% rests with the top ten. Broader study findings: Patient CD8+ T cells trended toward lower Shannon entropy than controls. Skewed V and J usage and few unique V-J pairs marked patient repertoires, most in Tregs.

This sequence joins TRBV5-1 and TRBJ1-1; D is uncertain. This sequence originates from a child aged 2-15 years with CD3G deficiency. Sequencing used CD8+ T cells sorted from blood. The CDR3 here is CASSFRGETEAFF. DNA of the CDR3: TGCGCCAGCAGCTTTCGGGGTGAGACTGAAGCTTTCTTT.